This TCR beta chain is drawn from a study of blood T cells in healthy people across ages. Findings and caveats of the study: Diversity was higher, and naive CD4+ cells more numerous, in long-lived donors than in aged donors. Per-million-T-cell TCR beta diversity fell roughly linearly with age.

PCR was performed a second time for about 7 to 11 cycles using a sample-barcoded 5' primer and a J-beta primer mix. Every sample gave at least 3 million paired-end reads containing CDR3. TCRdb re-called the 5' RACE reads with MiXCR, one entry per CDR3 protein. The table has under 800,000 distinct CDR3 sequences, 40% to 45% seen once. V lost 5 bases, J lost 8 bases, and 22 bases lay in between. The CDR3 consists of 15 residues. The germline CDR1 and CDR2 sequences are SQVTM and ANQGSEA. Turning to this clonotype: Its antigen is unknown.

Extracted total RNA amounted to at least 5 micrograms for each sample. The source material was blood. The clonotype comes from a woman aged 55-70 years in good health. The chain couples TRBV29-1 to TRBJ2-1; D remains ambiguous. The DNA for the CDR3 is TGCAGCGTTTCGGCGCCAGGTAAACGGTACGATGAGCAGTTCTTC. Its protein product is CSVSAPGKRYDEQFF.